The rows below give T cell receptor beta chains drawn from one sample of a study of Graves' ophthalmopathy and Graves' hyperthyroidism. From the multiplex PCR reads, TCRdb called clonotypes with MiXCR, one entry per CDR3 protein. The table has tens of thousands of distinct CDR3 sequences, 50% seen once. The sequenced sample consisted of peripheral blood. The receptors here all came from an adult woman with stable Graves' hyperthyroidism. Both conserved end residues are part of each CDR3. The D gene is left open where the match is weak. Part of the rows lack a size; the others show once, few, many or a class for expanded clones.

clone_size,j_call,v_call,d_call,cdr3_nt,cdr3_aa
NA,TRBJ1-1,TRBV7-2,NA,TGTGCCAGCAGCTTAGGGGGAGTCACGAACACTGAAGCTTTCTTT,CASSLGGVTNTEAFF
NA,TRBJ2-5,TRBV7-9,NA,TGTGCCAGCAGTGGTTTAGCGGGGACAGGGCTTGCAGAGACCCAGTACTTC,CASSGLAGTGLAETQYF
NA,TRBJ2-5,TRBV29-1,TRBD2,TGCAGCGTTCGGACTAGCGGGAGTTCGTACCAAGAGACCCAGTACTTC,CSVRTSGSSYQETQYF
many,TRBJ2-3,TRBV12-3/TRBV12-4,NA,TGTGCCAGCAGTTTTGGCACCACAGATACGCAGTATTTT,CASSFGTTDTQYF
many,TRBJ2-5,TRBV24-1,TRBD1,TGTGCCACCAGCCTGGGGACAGGGTTAGGTGAGACCCAGTACTTC,CATSLGTGLGETQYF
NA,TRBJ2-3,TRBV5-1,NA,TGCGCCAGCAGCTCTTCAGATACGCAGTATTTT,CASSSSDTQYF
NA,TRBJ1-5,TRBV10-3,NA,TGTGCCAGCAGTTACTCGAGGGTCGGGGATCAGCCCCAGCATTTT,CASSYSRVGDQPQHF
many,TRBJ1-1,TRBV6-5,NA,TGTGCCAGCAGTTACCATCCCCCCCGGAACACTGAAGCTTTCTTT,CASSYHPPRNTEAFF
many,TRBJ2-7,TRBV19,TRBD2,TGTGCCAGTAGTATAGCGGCGGGAGGAATCTACGAGCAGTACTTC,CASSIAAGGIYEQYF
many,TRBJ1-2,TRBV5-5,NA,TGTGCCAGCACCCTAAATAGCGGGGTTGGCTACACCTTC,CASTLNSGVGYTF
many,TRBJ2-2,TRBV7-9,NA,TGTGCCAGCAGTTACAGGGATGGGGAGCTGTTTTTT,CASSYRDGELFF
NA,TRBJ1-2,TRBV4-1,TRBD1,TGCGCCAGCAGCCAAGTAGGGGGCGCATCTGGCTACACCTTC,CASSQVGGASGYTF
NA,TRBJ2-5,TRBV28,TRBD2,TGTGCCAGCAGTCGACTAGCGGGAGAGACCCAGTACTTC,CASSRLAGETQYF
NA,TRBJ1-6,TRBV25-1,TRBD1,TGTGCCAGCACCCAATCCGGGGACAGGGCAAATTCACCCCTCCACTTT,CASTQSGDRANSPLHF
NA,TRBJ1-4,TRBV11-2,NA,TGTGCCAGCACCTTGGAGAGAGAAAAACTGTTTTTT,CASTLEREKLFF
NA,TRBJ2-7,TRBV12-3/TRBV12-4,TRBD2,TGTGCCAGCAGTTTAGCAATAGCGGGAGAGCAAGGGCAGTACTTC,CASSLAIAGEQGQYF
NA,TRBJ2-7,TRBV6-5,NA,TGTGCCAGCACCGGCGGGGGGACAGGCCACTACGAGCAGTACTTC,CASTGGGTGHYEQYF
many,TRBJ2-5,TRBV5-1,NA,TGCGCCAGCAGCTTGGTGGCAGTCCAAGAGACCCAGTACTTC,CASSLVAVQETQYF
NA,TRBJ2-5,TRBV7-3,NA,TGTGCCAGCAGCCGGGGGCTGTCGTCGGAAGAGACCCAGTACTTC,CASSRGLSSEETQYF
many,TRBJ1-1,TRBV27,NA,TGTGCCAGCAGTTTATACTCCAGTGGAGGTACTGAAGCTTTCTTT,CASSLYSSGGTEAFF
few,TRBJ1-4,TRBV10-2,NA,TGCGCCAGCAGTGAGTCCGGGAATGAAAAACTGTTTTTT,CASSESGNEKLFF
NA,TRBJ2-7,TRBV5-5,NA,TGTGCCAGCAGCTTGTTTGCTCCCGTCATCGGGGAGCAGTACTTC,CASSLFAPVIGEQYF